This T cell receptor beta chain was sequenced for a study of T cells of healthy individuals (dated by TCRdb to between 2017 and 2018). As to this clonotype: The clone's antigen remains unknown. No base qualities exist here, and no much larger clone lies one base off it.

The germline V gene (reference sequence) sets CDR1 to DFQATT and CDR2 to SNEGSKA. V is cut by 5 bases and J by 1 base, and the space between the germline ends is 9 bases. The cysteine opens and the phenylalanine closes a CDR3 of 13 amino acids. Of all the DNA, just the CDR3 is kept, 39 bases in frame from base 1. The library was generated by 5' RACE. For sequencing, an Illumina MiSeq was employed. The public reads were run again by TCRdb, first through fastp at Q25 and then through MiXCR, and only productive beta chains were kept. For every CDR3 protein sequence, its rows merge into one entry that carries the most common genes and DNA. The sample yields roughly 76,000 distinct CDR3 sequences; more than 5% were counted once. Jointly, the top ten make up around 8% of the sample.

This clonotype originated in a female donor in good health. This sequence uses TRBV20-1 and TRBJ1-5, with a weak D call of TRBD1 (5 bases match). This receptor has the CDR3 CSAGRDSNQPQHF. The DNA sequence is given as TGCAGTGCTGGCCGGGACAGCAATCAGCCCCAGCATTTT.